This T cell receptor beta chain stems from a study of OX40 agonist ivuxolimab in advanced cancers. The V end was cut by 9 bases, the J end by 0 bases, with 12 bases between. Germline assignment: CDR1 MNHEY and CDR2 SMNVEV (reference sequence). CDR3 size: 14 residues. Only in-frame clones appear in the TCRdb table, and some are missing; sequencing was by immunoSEQ multiplex PCR. The sample records over 75,000 clones, roughly 89% being singletons. J is TRBJ1-3 and V is TRBV27, with D uncertain. This receptor was obtained from an adult with an advanced solid tumor such as melanoma, head and neck, liver or kidney cancer. This sample comprised CD4+ or CD8+ T cells sorted from blood, obtained in a trial of the OX40 agonist ivuxolimab. The CDR3 is CASSSNPSGNTIYF. Written as DNA, the CDR3 is TGTGCCAGTAGTAGCAACCCCTCTGGAAACACCATATATTTT.